This is a list of T cell receptor beta chains from one sample in a study of cytomegalovirus exposure and HLA in healthy donors. The assay was immunoSEQ multiplex PCR, and TCRdb's table has in-frame clones only and misses some. The sample table includes about 210,000 clones. Sequencing input: PBMCs. These receptors were obtained from a woman aged 25 to 45 in good health and CMV-seropositive. The CDR3 runs from the conserved cysteine through the conserved F or W. The order of the fields is J gene, D gene, V gene, CDR3 protein, CDR3 DNA. A D gene is named only where the DNA matches it firmly.

j_call: TRBJ1-1
d_call: NA
v_call: TRBV5-1
cdr3_aa: CASSLSGTEAFF
cdr3_nt: TGCGCCAGCAGCTTATCGGGCACTGAAGCTTTCTTT

j_call: TRBJ2-7
d_call: TRBD2
v_call: TRBV10-2
cdr3_aa: CASRLSGVFGSEQYF
cdr3_nt: TGCGCCAGCAGGCTTAGCGGGGTCTTTGGGAGCGAGCAGTACTTC

j_call: TRBJ1-3
d_call: NA
v_call: TRBV11-2
cdr3_aa: CASSPYFRVKGSGNTIYF
cdr3_nt: TGTGCCAGCAGCCCGTACTTCAGGGTAAAAGGCTCTGGAAACACCATATATTTT

j_call: TRBJ1-2
d_call: TRBD1
v_call: TRBV5-4
cdr3_aa: CASSPETGALGYGYTF
cdr3_nt: TGTGCCAGCAGCCCCGAGACAGGGGCATTAGGCTATGGCTACACCTTC

j_call: TRBJ2-5
d_call: TRBD2
v_call: TRBV7-2
cdr3_aa: CASSLWPSGGAGVQETQYF
cdr3_nt: TGTGCCAGCAGCTTATGGCCTAGCGGGGGGGCCGGGGTCCAAGAGACCCAGTACTTC

j_call: TRBJ1-5
d_call: NA
v_call: TRBV19
cdr3_aa: CASSSGGGNQPQHF
cdr3_nt: TGTGCCAGTAGTTCGGGAGGGGGCAATCAGCCCCAGCATTTT

j_call: TRBJ1-1
d_call: NA
v_call: TRBV9
cdr3_aa: CASSVEHNTEAFF
cdr3_nt: TGTGCCAGCAGCGTAGAACACAACACTGAAGCTTTCTTT

j_call: TRBJ1-2
d_call: TRBD1
v_call: TRBV6-6
cdr3_aa: CASTGGAGYGYTF
cdr3_nt: TGTGCCAGTACAGGGGGCGCGGGGTATGGCTACACCTTC

j_call: TRBJ2-7
d_call: NA
v_call: TRBV28
cdr3_aa: CASINRGGYEQYF
cdr3_nt: TGTGCCAGCATTAACAGGGGGGGCTACGAGCAGTACTTC

j_call: TRBJ1-3
d_call: NA
v_call: TRBV18
cdr3_aa: CASSPLGDSGGNTIYF
cdr3_nt: TGTGCCAGCTCACCACTGGGTGATTCGGGTGGAAACACCATATATTTT

j_call: TRBJ2-3
d_call: NA
v_call: TRBV19
cdr3_aa: CASSMTSGSRTDTQYF
cdr3_nt: TGTGCCAGTAGTATGACATCCGGGAGTCGCACAGATACGCAGTATTTT

j_call: TRBJ1-2
d_call: TRBD1
v_call: TRBV6-6
cdr3_aa: CASSYKDRANYGYTF
cdr3_nt: TGTGCCAGCAGTTACAAAGACAGGGCGAACTATGGCTACACCTTC

j_call: TRBJ2-1
d_call: TRBD2
v_call: TRBV9
cdr3_aa: CASSPGTSGKGSYNEQFF
cdr3_nt: TGTGCCAGCAGCCCTGGGACTAGCGGGAAGGGCTCCTACAATGAGCAGTTCTTC

j_call: TRBJ2-1
d_call: NA
v_call: TRBV5-1
cdr3_aa: CASSRGEVSSSYNEQFF
cdr3_nt: TGCGCCAGCAGCCGTGGGGAGGTCTCCAGCTCCTACAATGAGCAGTTCTTC

j_call: TRBJ2-2
d_call: TRBD1
v_call: TRBV5-8
cdr3_aa: CASSLEGDRGGLTTTGELFF
cdr3_nt: TGTGCCAGCAGCTTGGAGGGGGACAGGGGAGGACTAACGACCACCGGGGAGCTGTTTTTT

j_call: TRBJ1-1
d_call: NA
v_call: TRBV7-9
cdr3_aa: CASSLFQGGTEAFF
cdr3_nt: TGTGCCAGCAGCTTATTCCAGGGAGGCACTGAAGCTTTCTTT

j_call: TRBJ1-1
d_call: NA
v_call: TRBV7-9
cdr3_aa: CASSSQALNTEAFF
cdr3_nt: TGTGCCAGCAGTTCCCAGGCGTTGAACACTGAAGCTTTCTTT

j_call: TRBJ2-7
d_call: TRBD2
v_call: TRBV5-4
cdr3_aa: CASSLGDSRTSSYEQYF
cdr3_nt: TGTGCCAGCAGCTTGGGTGATAGTAGGACTAGCAGCTACGAGCAGTACTTC

j_call: TRBJ1-1
d_call: NA
v_call: TRBV6-5
cdr3_aa: CASSSLGGGTEAFF
cdr3_nt: TGTGCCAGCAGCTCCTTAGGAGGAGGCACTGAAGCTTTCTTT

j_call: TRBJ1-5
d_call: NA
v_call: TRBV10-2
cdr3_aa: CASSGTANQPQHF
cdr3_nt: TGCGCCAGCAGTGGGACAGCTAATCAGCCCCAGCATTTT

j_call: TRBJ1-4
d_call: TRBD1
v_call: TRBV15
cdr3_aa: CATCPEGTGVWEKLFF
cdr3_nt: TGTGCCACCTGCCCCGAGGGGACAGGGGTTTGGGAAAAACTGTTTTTT

j_call: TRBJ2-5
d_call: NA
v_call: TRBV6-1
cdr3_aa: CASRGDGGTQYF
cdr3_nt: TGTGCCAGCAGGGGGGACGGGGGGACCCAGTACTTC

j_call: TRBJ2-2
d_call: TRBD2
v_call: TRBV5-1
cdr3_aa: CASSSGTSVPGELFF
cdr3_nt: TGCGCCAGCAGCTCCGGGACTAGCGTCCCCGGGGAGCTGTTTTTT

j_call: TRBJ1-1
d_call: TRBD1
v_call: TRBV5-4
cdr3_aa: CASSGLRDRSEAFF
cdr3_nt: TGTGCCAGCAGCGGACTTAGGGACAGAAGTGAAGCTTTCTTT

j_call: TRBJ1-1
d_call: NA
v_call: TRBV19
cdr3_aa: CASNILGQPEAFF
cdr3_nt: TGTGCCAGTAATATCCTCGGACAACCTGAAGCTTTCTTT

j_call: TRBJ2-5
d_call: TRBD1
v_call: TRBV2
cdr3_aa: CAGGQGARGETQYF
cdr3_nt: TGTGCCGGGGGACAGGGGGCAAGGGGAGAGACCCAGTACTTC

j_call: TRBJ2-7
d_call: NA
v_call: TRBV11-3
cdr3_aa: CASSLAKARPGYEQYF
cdr3_nt: TGTGCCAGCAGCTTAGCGAAGGCGCGGCCGGGGTACGAGCAGTACTTC

j_call: TRBJ2-5
d_call: NA
v_call: TRBV6-6
cdr3_aa: CASSYSWGETQYF
cdr3_nt: TGTGCCAGCAGTTACAGCTGGGGCGAGACCCAGTACTTC

j_call: TRBJ2-1
d_call: TRBD2
v_call: TRBV5-8
cdr3_aa: CASSNGLAEYNEQFF
cdr3_nt: TGTGCCAGCAGCAACGGACTAGCGGAGTACAATGAGCAGTTCTTC

j_call: TRBJ1-2
d_call: TRBD1
v_call: TRBV6-5
cdr3_aa: CASSYSGTGHYGYTF
cdr3_nt: TGTGCCAGCAGTTACTCCGGGACAGGGCACTATGGCTACACCTTC

j_call: TRBJ2-1
d_call: NA
v_call: TRBV19
cdr3_aa: CATRQDFSNEQFF
cdr3_nt: TGTGCCACGCGACAGGACTTTTCCAATGAGCAGTTCTTC

j_call: TRBJ1-1
d_call: NA
v_call: TRBV5-5
cdr3_aa: CASSFGAGTLYTEAFF
cdr3_nt: TGTGCCAGCAGCTTTGGCGCAGGAACACTTTACACTGAAGCTTTCTTT

j_call: TRBJ1-5
d_call: NA
v_call: TRBV19
cdr3_aa: CASSTDSLNQPQHF
cdr3_nt: TGTGCCAGTAGTACAGACTCTCTCAATCAGCCCCAGCATTTT

j_call: TRBJ2-7
d_call: NA
v_call: TRBV6-1
cdr3_aa: CASSEAGTNGYEQYF
cdr3_nt: TGTGCCAGCAGTGAAGCGGGGACAAATGGCTACGAGCAGTACTTC

j_call: TRBJ2-5
d_call: NA
v_call: TRBV6-1
cdr3_aa: CATQEVQGGGETQYF
cdr3_nt: TGTGCCACCCAGGAGGTCCAGGGGGGTGGAGAGACCCAGTACTTC

j_call: TRBJ1-5
d_call: NA
v_call: TRBV10-3
cdr3_aa: CAISDRVSNQPQHF
cdr3_nt: TGTGCCATCAGTGACAGGGTTTCCAATCAGCCCCAGCATTTT

j_call: TRBJ2-6
d_call: NA
v_call: TRBV7-6
cdr3_aa: CASSLTRDSGANVLTF
cdr3_nt: TGTGCCAGCAGCTTAACGAGGGACTCTGGGGCCAACGTCCTGACTTTC

j_call: TRBJ2-1
d_call: TRBD2
v_call: TRBV7-9
cdr3_aa: CASSSIAGSSYNEQFF
cdr3_nt: TGTGCCAGCAGCTCCATAGCGGGGAGCTCCTACAATGAGCAGTTCTTC

j_call: TRBJ2-7
d_call: NA
v_call: TRBV13
cdr3_aa: CASSLSLRGRYEQYF
cdr3_nt: TGTGCCAGCAGCTTATCTCTCAGGGGACGTTACGAGCAGTACTTC

j_call: TRBJ1-3
d_call: TRBD1
v_call: TRBV4-1
cdr3_aa: CASSRYLGTASGNTIYF
cdr3_nt: TGCGCCAGCAGCCGATACCTAGGGACAGCCTCTGGAAACACCATATATTTT

j_call: TRBJ2-7
d_call: TRBD2
v_call: TRBV18
cdr3_aa: CASSPTSGRPYEQYF
cdr3_nt: TGTGCCAGCTCACCAACGAGCGGGAGACCCTACGAGCAGTACTTC

j_call: TRBJ1-2
d_call: NA
v_call: TRBV5-1
cdr3_aa: CASSPTGNYGYTF
cdr3_nt: TGCGCCAGCAGCCCCACGGGGAACTATGGCTACACCTTC

j_call: TRBJ1-4
d_call: TRBD1
v_call: TRBV11-2
cdr3_aa: CASRTTGVEKLFF
cdr3_nt: TGTGCCAGCAGAACGACAGGGGTAGAAAAACTGTTTTTT

j_call: TRBJ1-2
d_call: TRBD1
v_call: TRBV30
cdr3_aa: CAWSVQGAQSGYTF
cdr3_nt: TGTGCCTGGAGTGTACAGGGGGCGCAGAGCGGCTACACCTTC

j_call: TRBJ2-7
d_call: NA
v_call: TRBV7-2
cdr3_aa: CASSFMGLRNSANEQYF
cdr3_nt: TGTGCCAGCAGCTTTATGGGACTTCGTAACTCGGCCAACGAGCAGTACTTC

j_call: TRBJ2-1
d_call: TRBD2
v_call: TRBV5-1
cdr3_aa: CASSLALAGGWNEQFF
cdr3_nt: TGCGCCAGCAGCTTGGCTCTAGCGGGAGGATGGAATGAGCAGTTCTTC

j_call: TRBJ1-2
d_call: NA
v_call: TRBV19
cdr3_aa: CASKSDWGEQANYGYTF
cdr3_nt: TGTGCCAGTAAAAGCGACTGGGGGGAACAAGCTAACTATGGCTACACCTTC

j_call: TRBJ1-2
d_call: NA
v_call: TRBV6-5
cdr3_aa: CASGNMQGYTF
cdr3_nt: TGTGCCAGCGGTAACATGCAGGGCTACACCTTC

j_call: TRBJ1-4
d_call: NA
v_call: TRBV7-6
cdr3_aa: CASSLEGGVYEKLFF
cdr3_nt: TGTGCCAGCAGCTTAGAAGGGGGAGTTTATGAAAAACTGTTTTTT

j_call: TRBJ2-7
d_call: NA
v_call: TRBV28
cdr3_aa: CASSFSTRFTATYEQYF
cdr3_nt: TGTGCCAGCAGTTTCTCTACGCGTTTCACAGCCACCTACGAGCAGTACTTC

j_call: TRBJ1-2
d_call: NA
v_call: TRBV10-2
cdr3_aa: CASSESRVDYGYTF
cdr3_nt: TGCGCCAGCAGTGAATCCAGGGTGGACTATGGCTACACCTTC

j_call: TRBJ2-3
d_call: NA
v_call: TRBV5-8
cdr3_aa: CASSLHPTTTQYF
cdr3_nt: TGTGCCAGCAGCTTGCACCCTACCACGACGCAGTATTTT

j_call: TRBJ1-1
d_call: TRBD1
v_call: TRBV10-3
cdr3_aa: CAIRSRGQDTEAFF
cdr3_nt: TGTGCCATCAGGAGCAGGGGGCAGGACACTGAAGCTTTCTTT

j_call: TRBJ2-3
d_call: TRBD2
v_call: TRBV5-4
cdr3_aa: CASSLGGRGYGTDTQYF
cdr3_nt: TGTGCCAGCAGCTTAGGAGGGAGGGGTTACGGCACAGATACGCAGTATTTT

j_call: TRBJ2-1
d_call: NA
v_call: TRBV28
cdr3_aa: CASSFWGPNEQFF
cdr3_nt: TGTGCCAGCAGTTTCTGGGGCCCCAATGAGCAGTTCTTC

j_call: TRBJ1-5
d_call: TRBD1
v_call: TRBV5-1
cdr3_aa: CASSQGTGIISNQPQHF
cdr3_nt: TGCGCCAGCAGCCAAGGGACAGGGATTATAAGCAATCAGCCCCAGCATTTT

j_call: TRBJ1-3
d_call: NA
v_call: TRBV20-1
cdr3_aa: CSATVDNTIYF
cdr3_nt: TGCAGTGCAACAGTAGATAACACCATATATTTT